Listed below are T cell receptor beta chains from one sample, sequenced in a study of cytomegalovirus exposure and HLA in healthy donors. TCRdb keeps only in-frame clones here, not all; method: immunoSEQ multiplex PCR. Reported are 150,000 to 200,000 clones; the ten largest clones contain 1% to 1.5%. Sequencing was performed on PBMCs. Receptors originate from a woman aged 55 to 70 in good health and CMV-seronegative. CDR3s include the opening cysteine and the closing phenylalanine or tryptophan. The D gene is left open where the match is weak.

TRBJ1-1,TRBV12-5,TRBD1,TGTGCTAGTGGCCAACAGGGGGGGGAAGCTTTCTTT,CASGQQGGEAFF
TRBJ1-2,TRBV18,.,TGTGCCAGCTCACCATGGAAAGGAGATAACTATGGCTACACCTTC,CASSPWKGDNYGYTF
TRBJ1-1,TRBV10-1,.,TGCGCCAGCAGTGAGGGCGGTGGAAACACTGAAGCTTTCTTT,CASSEGGGNTEAFF
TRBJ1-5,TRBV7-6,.,TGTGCCAGCAGCTTATCGGGGGGCCCCAATCAGCCCCAGCATTTT,CASSLSGGPNQPQHF
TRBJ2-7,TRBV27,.,TGTGCCAGCAGTTTATTGGCAGGCGCGCCTTACGAGCAGTACTTC,CASSLLAGAPYEQYF
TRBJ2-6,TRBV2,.,TGTGCCAGCAGTGAGGGGGGTGGGGCCAACGTCCTGACTTTC,CASSEGGGANVLTF
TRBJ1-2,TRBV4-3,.,TGCGCCAGCAGCCACGGGGTGGTGCCAGATAACTATGGCTACACCTTC,CASSHGVVPDNYGYTF
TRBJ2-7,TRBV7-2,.,TGTGCCAGCAGCTTAGTCCGGTTCTACGAGCAGTACTTC,CASSLVRFYEQYF
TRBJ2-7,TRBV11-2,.,TGTGCCAGCAGCTTAGTTGAGGGCAGACCGTACTACGAGCAGTACTTC,CASSLVEGRPYYEQYF
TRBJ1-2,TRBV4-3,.,TGCGCCAGCAGCCAAGAGGAAGGGGACATCCCCTATGGCTACACCTTC,CASSQEEGDIPYGYTF
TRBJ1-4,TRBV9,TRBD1,TGTGCCAGCAGCGTGGGGCTGGGGACAGCTGAAAAACTGTTTTTT,CASSVGLGTAEKLFF
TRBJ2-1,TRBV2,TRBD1,TGTGCCAGCAGTGAATCGACAGGGAAATTGGGGCAGTTCTTC,CASSESTGKLGQFF
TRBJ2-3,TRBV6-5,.,TGTGCCAGCAGACGATCCGGGGAAACAGATACGCAGTATTTT,CASRRSGETDTQYF
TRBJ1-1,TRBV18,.,TGTGCCAGCTCACCAGGGAGGGACACTGAAGCTTTCTTT,CASSPGRDTEAFF
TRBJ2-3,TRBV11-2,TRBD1,TGTGCCAGCAGCTTAGATCGGGACAGGGGTAAATATTTT,CASSLDRDRGKYF
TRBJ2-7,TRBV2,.,TGTGCCAACGACAGGAAAACTGACGAGCAGTACTTC,CANDRKTDEQYF
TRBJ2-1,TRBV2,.,TGTGCCAGCAATCAACAGGGTAATGGCAATGGGCAGTTCTTC,CASNQQGNGNGQFF
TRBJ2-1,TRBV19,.,TGTGCCAGTAGTTCTAGAACCGGCTATGAGCAGTTCTTC,CASSSRTGYEQFF
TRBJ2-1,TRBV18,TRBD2,TGTGCCAGCTCACCACCCAGTCTAGCGGGAGACAATGAGCAGTTCTTC,CASSPPSLAGDNEQFF
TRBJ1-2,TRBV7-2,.,TGTGCCAGCAGCTTAGGAGGGCCATCTGGAAGCTATGGCTACACCTTC,CASSLGGPSGSYGYTF
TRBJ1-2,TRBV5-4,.,TGTGCCAGCAGCTTGGACAGGGAGGGGAAGTACGGCTACACCTTC,CASSLDREGKYGYTF
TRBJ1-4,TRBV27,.,TGTGCCAGCAGTTTTTCCCCCCCAGGGATAAAAACTAATGAAAAACTGTTTTTT,CASSFSPPGIKTNEKLFF
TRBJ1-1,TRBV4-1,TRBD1,TGCGCCAGCAGCCAGTATCACAGGGGAGGTACTGAAGCTTTCTTT,CASSQYHRGGTEAFF
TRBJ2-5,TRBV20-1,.,TGCAGTGCTAGGATTCGGGAGACCCAGTACTTC,CSARIRETQYF
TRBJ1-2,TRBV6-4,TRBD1,TGTGCCAGCAGTGACTCGCCGGGACAGTTCTATGGCTACACCTTC,CASSDSPGQFYGYTF
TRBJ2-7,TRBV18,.,TGTGCCAGCTCACCTTCCAGCCAGGGAACGTACGAGCAGTACTTC,CASSPSSQGTYEQYF
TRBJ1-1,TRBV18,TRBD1,TGTGCCAGCTCACCTTCGACAGGGATGGTGGGGGACACTGAAGCTTTCTTT,CASSPSTGMVGDTEAFF
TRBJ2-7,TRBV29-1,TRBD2,TGCAGCGTTGCAACTAAGGTAGCGGGAGCTTTATCCTACGAGCAGTACTTC,CSVATKVAGALSYEQYF
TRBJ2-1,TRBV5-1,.,TGCGCCAGCAGCGGGCCGTTTGAGTGGAAATACAATGAGCAGTTCTTC,CASSGPFEWKYNEQFF